Sequencing of this T cell receptor beta chain was carried out in a study of beta chain features in type 1 diabetes. This clone has more than one count but fewer than ten. This CDR3 has 13 residues. Germline CDR1 and CDR2: SEHNR and FQNEAQ (reference sequence). Trimming left V 2 bases short and J 3 bases short, with 7 bases between. What was sequenced were expressed TCRB transcripts, since all of the isolated RNA had been reverse transcribed. Repertoires were generated with immunoSEQ multiplex PCR, while TCRdb's copy carries only in-frame clones and drops some. The sample has approximately 250,000 clones; over 12% are singletons.

The V gene is TRBV7-9, the J gene TRBJ1-1; D gene uncertain. Sequenced sample: naive CD4+ T cells from blood. This TCR was sampled from a woman in her 40s in good health. This CDR3 is CASSLIGDTEAFF. CDR3 nucleotide sequence: TGTGCCAGCAGCTTAATCGGGGACACTGAAGCTTTCTTT. The full variable domain, completed using reference TRBV7-9 and TRBJ1-1, is DTGVSQNPRHKITKRGQNVTFRCDPISEHNRLYWYRQTLGQGPEFLTYFQNEAQLEKSRLLSDRFSAERPKGSFSTLEIQRTEQGDSAMYLCASSLIGDTEAFFGQGTRLTVV.